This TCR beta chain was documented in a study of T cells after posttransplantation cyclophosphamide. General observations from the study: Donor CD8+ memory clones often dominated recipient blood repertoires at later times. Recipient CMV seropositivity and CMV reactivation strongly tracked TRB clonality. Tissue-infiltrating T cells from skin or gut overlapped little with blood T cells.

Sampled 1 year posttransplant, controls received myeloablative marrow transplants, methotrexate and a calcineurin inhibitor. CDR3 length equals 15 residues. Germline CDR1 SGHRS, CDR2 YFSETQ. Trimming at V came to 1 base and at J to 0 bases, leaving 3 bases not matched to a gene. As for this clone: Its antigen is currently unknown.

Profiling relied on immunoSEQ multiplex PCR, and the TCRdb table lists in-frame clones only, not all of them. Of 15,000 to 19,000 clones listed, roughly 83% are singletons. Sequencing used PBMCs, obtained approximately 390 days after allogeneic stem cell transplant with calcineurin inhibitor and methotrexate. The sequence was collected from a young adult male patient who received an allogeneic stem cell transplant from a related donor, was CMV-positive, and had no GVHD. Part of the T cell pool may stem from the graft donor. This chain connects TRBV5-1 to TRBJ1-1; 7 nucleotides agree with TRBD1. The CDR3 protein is CASSLTGDMNTEAFF. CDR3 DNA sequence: TGCGCCAGCAGCTTGACAGGGGACATGAACACTGAAGCTTTCTTT.